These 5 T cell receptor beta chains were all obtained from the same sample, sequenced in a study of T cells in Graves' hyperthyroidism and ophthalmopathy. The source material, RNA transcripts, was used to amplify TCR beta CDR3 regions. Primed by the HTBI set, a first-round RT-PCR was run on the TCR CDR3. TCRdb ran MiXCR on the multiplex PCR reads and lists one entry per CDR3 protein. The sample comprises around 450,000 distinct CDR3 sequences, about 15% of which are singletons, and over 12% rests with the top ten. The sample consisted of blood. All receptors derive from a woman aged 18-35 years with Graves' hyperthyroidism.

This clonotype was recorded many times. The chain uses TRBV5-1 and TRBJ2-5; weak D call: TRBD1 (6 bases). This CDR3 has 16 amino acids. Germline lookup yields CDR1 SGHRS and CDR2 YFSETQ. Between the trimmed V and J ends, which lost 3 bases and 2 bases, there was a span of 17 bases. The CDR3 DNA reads TGCGCCAGCAGCTACCCCTCGGACAGCCTTCAAGAGACCCAGTACTTC. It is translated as CASSYPSDSLQETQYF.

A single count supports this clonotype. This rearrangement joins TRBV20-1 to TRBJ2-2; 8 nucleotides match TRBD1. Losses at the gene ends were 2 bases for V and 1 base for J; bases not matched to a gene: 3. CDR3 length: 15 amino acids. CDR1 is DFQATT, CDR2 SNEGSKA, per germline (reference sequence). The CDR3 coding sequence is TGCAGTGCTAGAAAAGACAGGGGGAACACCGGGGAGCTGTTTTTT. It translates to CSARKDRGNTGELFF.

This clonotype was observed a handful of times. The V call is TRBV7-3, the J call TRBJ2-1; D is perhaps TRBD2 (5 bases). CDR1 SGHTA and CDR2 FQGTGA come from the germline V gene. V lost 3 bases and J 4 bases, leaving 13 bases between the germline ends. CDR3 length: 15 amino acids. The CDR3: CASSFKHGVYNEQFF. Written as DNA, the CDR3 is TGTGCCAGCAGCTTTAAGCACGGGGTTTACAATGAGCAGTTCTTC.

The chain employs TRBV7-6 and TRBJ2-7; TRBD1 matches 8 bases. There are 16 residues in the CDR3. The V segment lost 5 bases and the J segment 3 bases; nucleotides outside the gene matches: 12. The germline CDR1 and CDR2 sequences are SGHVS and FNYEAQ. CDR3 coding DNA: TGTGCCAGCAGCCCACGGGTAGGACAGGGTATCTACGAGCAGTACTTC. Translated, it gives CASSPRVGQGIYEQYF. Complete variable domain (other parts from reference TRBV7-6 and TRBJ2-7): GAGVSQSPRYKVTKRGQDVALRCDPISGHVSLYWYRQALGQGPEFLTYFNYEAQQDKSGLPNDRFSAERPEGSISTLTIQRTEQRDSAMYRCASSPRVGQGIYEQYFGPGTRLTVT.

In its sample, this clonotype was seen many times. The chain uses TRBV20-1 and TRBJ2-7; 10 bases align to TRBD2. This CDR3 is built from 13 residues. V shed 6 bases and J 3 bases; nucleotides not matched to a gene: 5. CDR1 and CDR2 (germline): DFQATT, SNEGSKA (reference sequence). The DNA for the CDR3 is TGCAGTGCCGAGCGGGAGGGCCTCTACGAGCAGTACTTC. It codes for CSAEREGLYEQYF.